The 16 T cell receptor beta chains in this list originate from one sample, sequenced in a study of regulatory T cells in long-lasting Graves disease. The TCR beta library used iRepertoire HTBI primers with Arm-PCR amplification of CDR3. TCRdb analysed the multiplex PCR reads with MiXCR anew, one entry per CDR3 protein. The data show a few hundred thousand distinct CDR3 sequences, roughly 24% seen once. This sample's time point: persistent/refractory GD, antithyroid drugs over 5 years with positive TRAb. Making the TCR library involved RNA that had been extracted from PBMCs. The specimen was peripheral blood mononuclear cells (PBMCs), collected when the disease was refractory, from a patient treated with antithyroid drugs. Source of these receptors: a woman between 35 and 50 years old with Graves disease.

This clonotype was counted between two and nine times. The chain is built from TRBV6-5 and TRBJ1-6, with D unresolved. The CDR3 sequence is 16 residues long. In germline, CDR1 is MNHEY, CDR2 SVGAGI. V shed 0 bases and J shed 4 bases, with 10 bases lying between them. The CDR3 DNA is TGTGCCAGCAGTTACTCGGAGCCTATTTATAATTCACCCCTCCACTTT. This encodes CASSYSEPIYNSPLHF.

The chain joins TRBV20-1 to TRBJ2-5, with a possible D match to TRBD2 (6 bases). The CDR3 has 17 residues. With 2 bases removed from V and 2 bases from J, the gap between germline ends came to 21 bases. Germline V gives CDR1 DFQATT, CDR2 SNEGSKA (reference sequence). In DNA form, the CDR3 reads TGCAGTGCTAGACGGACGCTAGCGCTAGAAAATCAAGAGACCCAGTACTTC. Translated, it gives CSARRTLALENQETQYF.

This clonotype was found many times. The rearrangement uses TRBV7-2 and TRBJ1-5; 8 nucleotides align to TRBD1. The CDR3 covers 16 residues. The J segment lost 6 bases and the V segment lost 5 bases, leaving 12 bases of the junction unmatched. Germline CDR1 reads SGHTA; CDR2 reads FQGNSA. CDR3 region: CASSRQGTQGGQPQHF. CDR3 coding DNA: TGTGCCAGCAGCAGGCAAGGAACACAGGGGGGTCAGCCCCAGCATTTT.

This chain links TRBV7-9 with TRBJ2-7; D unresolved. CDR1 and CDR2 (germline): SEHNR, FQNEAQ (reference sequence). V was pared by 1 base and J by 2 bases, with 9 bases between. This CDR3 comprises 14 residues. In nucleotides, the CDR3 is TGTGCCAGCAGCTTAGATGCGTTTCCCTACGAGCAGTACTTC. Amino acid sequence: CASSLDAFPYEQYF.

The genes are TRBV29-1 and TRBJ2-7; D is perhaps TRBD1 (6 bases). There are 11 residues in the CDR3. The V gene's germline CDR1 is SQVTM and CDR2 ANQGSEA. V gave up 7 bases and J gave up 9 bases, with 16 bases separating them. The CDR3: CSAVDSSGQYF. The CDR3 DNA sequence: TGCAGCGCGGTGGACAGTTCCGGGCAGTACTTC.

The sample holds a few counts of this clonotype. The chain links TRBV12-3 or TRBV12-4 to TRBJ2-3; no reliable D call. This CDR3 contains 14 residues. Trimming stripped 3 bases from V and 6 bases from J, with 13 bases between. CDR3 protein: CASSFRGSWDTQYF. Written as DNA, the CDR3 is TGTGCCAGCAGTTTCCGCGGTTCATGGGATACGCAGTATTTT.

In its sample, this clonotype was seen a few times. The V call is TRBV28, the J call TRBJ2-7, with a weak D call TRBD1 (6 bases). The CDR3 has 16 residues. CDR1 and CDR2 (germline): MDHEN, SYDVKM. V lost 3 bases and J 0 bases, leaving 15 bases between the germline ends. CDR3 in DNA: TGTGCCAGCAGTTTTCGGTCGAGAGGGGGCTCCTACGAGCAGTACTTC. Residues: CASSFRSRGGSYEQYF.

This clonotype was counted only a few times. The chain joins TRBV3-1 to TRBJ1-5; D might be TRBD1 (5 bases). The length of the CDR3 is 14 residues. Germline values: CDR1 LGHDT, CDR2 YNNKEL (reference sequence). Trimming removed 2 bases from V and 5 bases from J, with 10 bases in between. CDR3 loop: CASSQRGSDQPQHF. As DNA, the CDR3 is TGTGCCAGCAGCCAAAGGGGAAGCGATCAGCCCCAGCATTTT.

This sequence joins TRBV20-1 and TRBJ2-7; TRBD2 agrees at 7 bases. J was trimmed by 3 bases and V by 4 bases; bases with no gene match: 21. CDR3 size: 18 residues. Germline V CDR1 and CDR2: DFQATT, SNEGSKA (reference sequence). In DNA, the CDR3 is TGCAGTGCTAAGGGAGGTCGCGGGGCTAGCGGAGGAGTCTACGAGCAGTACTTC. Translating gives CSAKGGRGASGGVYEQYF.

This clonotype was observed many times. The V call is TRBV11-2, the J call TRBJ2-1; D perhaps matches TRBD2 (6 bases). Germline V gives CDR1 SGHAT, CDR2 FQNNGV. V lost 5 bases and J lost 8, with 7 bases in between. The CDR3 has 11 amino acids. For the CDR3, the DNA is TGTGCCAGCAGCCCTAGCGATGAGCAGTTCTTC. This codes for CASSPSDEQFF. The variable domain in full, completed from reference TRBV11-2 and TRBJ2-1, reads EAGVAQSPRYKIIEKRQSVAFWCNPISGHATLYWYQQILGQGPKLLIQFQNNGVVDDSQLPKDRFSAERLKGVDSTLKIQPAKLEDSAVYLCASSPSDEQFFGPGTRLTVL.

The chain combines TRBV10-3 with TRBJ2-5, with D maybe TRBD1 (6 bases). This CDR3 region has 14 residues. In germline, CDR1 is ENHRY, CDR2 SYGVKD. V lost 4 bases and J lost 0, with 9 bases in between. CDR3 sequence reads: CAISARGNQETQYF. The DNA for the CDR3 is TGTGCCATCAGTGCTAGGGGGAACCAAGAGACCCAGTACTTC.

This clonotype occurred a few times. This chain uses TRBV25-1 with TRBJ2-6; TRBD1 aligns across 9 bases. The CDR3 totals 18 residues. Germline loops: CDR1 MGHDK, CDR2 SYGVNS. V lost 4 bases and J lost 0; bases outside the gene matches: 7. CDR3 nucleotides: TGTGCCAGCAGTGGGGGACAGGGAGCCCCCTCTGGGGCCAACGTCCTGACTTTC. This gives the protein CASSGGQGAPSGANVLTF.

This clonotype has at least ten counts. The rearrangement joins TRBV11-2 to TRBJ1-1; 9 nucleotides align to TRBD1. V trimming: 4 bases; J trimming: 2 bases; junction bases outside the gene matches: 5. CDR3 length: 15 residues. Germline CDR1 and CDR2: SGHAT and FQNNGV. The CDR3 spells CASSYRGLGNTEAFF. CDR3 coding DNA: TGTGCCAGCAGCTACAGGGGGCTGGGAAACACTGAAGCTTTCTTT.

This clonotype was observed a handful of times. This sequence joins TRBV18 and TRBJ2-4; TRBD2 might be the D (6 bases). Per the germline V gene, CDR1 is KGHSH and CDR2 is LQKENI. There are 17 residues in the CDR3. V shed 0 bases and J shed 7 bases, with 19 bases lying between them. The CDR3 bases are TGTGCCAGCTCACCACCCGGCGCGGGGCTAGAACTGAACATTCAGTACTTC. Protein: CASSPPGAGLELNIQYF.

This clonotype was seen more than once but under ten times. The chain links TRBV6-2 or TRBV6-3 to TRBJ2-7, with D perhaps matching TRBD1 (6 bases). Trimming removed 6 bases from V and 4 bases from J, with 22 bases in between. CDR1 and CDR2 (germline): MNHEY, SVGEGT. The length of the CDR3 is 16 residues. The CDR3 spells CASSRTLGQGRYEQYF. The CDR3 DNA sequence: TGTGCCAGCAGCCGCACCCTTGGGCAGGGGCGGTACGAGCAGTACTTC.

This clonotype was seen repeatedly, ten times or more. The chain recombines TRBV19 with TRBJ2-2; maybe TRBD1 (6 bases). V gave up 0 bases and J gave up 8 bases, with 13 bases separating them. The length of the CDR3 is 15 residues. The germline V gene encodes CDR1 LNHDA and CDR2 SQIVND (reference sequence). The CDR3: CASSIDPSRGGELFF. The CDR3 DNA reads TGTGCCAGTAGTATAGATCCTTCCAGGGGTGGGGAGCTGTTTTTT.